Presented here are 29 T cell receptor beta chains from one specimen sequenced in a study of CD8+CD57+ T cells in acquired aplastic anemia. Genomic DNA provided the template from which TCR beta VDJ and CDR3 profiles were obtained. A single record per CDR3 protein comes from TCRdb applying MiXCR to the reads. The sample includes roughly 130,000 distinct CDR3 sequences, 48% of them seen just once. Input material: sorted CD4+, CD8+, or CD8+CD57+ T cells (not recorded which) from PBMCs. The receptor source for this set is a human donor in good health, serving as a control.

As for this clonotype: Because it lacks the conserved phenylalanine or tryptophan at the end, this CDR3 is likely a read error. This sequence joins TRBV19 and TRBJ2-7; 8 positions agree with TRBD1. V lost 4 bases, J lost 5 bases, and 10 bases stayed unmatched. The CDR3 covers 15 residues. In germline, CDR1 is LNHDA, CDR2 SQIVND (reference sequence). The CDR3 region is CASSTQTGVKNEQYI. CDR3 nucleotides: TGTGCCAGTAGTACGCAGACAGGGGTCAAGAACGAGCAGTACATC.

The gene calls are TRBV20-1 and TRBJ1-6; 7 bases match TRBD1. The V gene end was trimmed by 3 bases and the J gene end by 8 bases; junction bases not matched to a gene: 7. Germline V gene lookup returns CDR1 DFQATT and CDR2 SNEGSKA (reference sequence). CDR3 length: 14 amino acids. This CDR3 reads CSASRDRIDSPLHF. DNA for the CDR3: TGCAGTGCTAGCAGGGACAGAATCGATTCACCCCTCCACTTT.

This clonotype was seen repeatedly, ten times or more. V and J are TRBV20-1 and TRBJ1-2; D is possibly TRBD1 (5 bases). Trimming stripped 7 bases from V and 0 bases from J, with 15 bases between. This CDR3 region has 14 residues. The germline V gene has CDR1 DFQATT and CDR2 SNEGSKA (reference sequence). CDR3 in DNA: TGCAGTGTCCAACATCCGACAGCTAACTATGGCTACACCTTC. As protein: CSVQHPTANYGYTF.

This clonotype was observed at least ten times. The rearrangement uses TRBV13 and TRBJ2-7; the match to TRBD1 covers 11 bases. The V gene end was trimmed by 4 bases and the J gene end by 6 bases; junction bases not matched to a gene: 8. The germline gives CDR1 PRHDT, CDR2 FYEKMQ (reference sequence). This CDR3 comprises 15 residues. For the CDR3, the DNA is TGTGCCAGCAGCTCATCCGGGACAGGGGGGGGCGAGCAGTACTTC. Translated, it gives CASSSSGTGGGEQYF.

There are many counts of this clonotype. The chain employs TRBV4-2 and TRBJ2-7; D gene ambiguous. Germline V gene lookup returns CDR1 LGHNA and CDR2 YNFKEQ. The CDR3 length is 17 residues. Trimming took off 2 bases at V and 1 base at J, with 18 bases between the two ends. For the CDR3, the DNA is TGTGCCAGCAGCCAACCCGAGGAGATCGACGGGTCCTACGAGCAGTACTTC. Amino acid sequence: CASSQPEEIDGSYEQYF.

This clonotype was detected only once. This sequence joins TRBV15 and TRBJ2-2; the D is unclear. The ends were cut back, 0 bases at V and 3 bases at J, with 8 bases in the middle. Germline V gene sequence: CDR1 LNHNV, CDR2 YYDKDF (reference sequence). CDR3 size: 15 residues. CDR3 loop: CATSRDWADTGELFF. The DNA of the CDR3 is TGTGCCACCAGCAGAGATTGGGCAGACACCGGGGAGCTGTTTTTT.

By frequency in the sample, this clonotype is medium-sized. V is TRBV7-9 and J is TRBJ2-7; 10 nucleotides match TRBD1. With 11 bases clipped from V and 6 bases from J, the junction kept 7 bases outside the gene matches. This CDR3 has 12 residues. The germline V gene encodes CDR1 SEHNR and CDR2 FQNEAQ (reference sequence). The DNA for the CDR3 is TGTGCCGCGGCCAGGACAGGGGGCGAGCAGTACTTC. Translating gives CAAARTGGEQYF. Full variable domain (remainder filled in from reference TRBV7-9 and TRBJ2-7): DTGVSQNPRHKITKRGQNVTFRCDPISEHNRLYWYRQTLGQGPEFLTYFQNEAQLEKSRLLSDRFSAERPKGSFSTLEIQRTEQGDSAMYLCAAARTGGEQYFGPGTRLTVT.

The chain couples TRBV29-1 to TRBJ2-3; D perhaps matches TRBD1 (6 bases). Per germline, CDR1 SQVTM and CDR2 ANQGSEA. This CDR3 is 12 amino acids long. Trimming left V 6 bases short and J 4 bases short, with 11 bases between. The DNA of the CDR3 is TGCAGCGTGATCAAGGGGGCAGATACGCAGTATTTT. As protein: CSVIKGADTQYF.

This chain uses TRBV18 with TRBJ2-7; 10 bases are a match to TRBD1. This CDR3 spans 18 amino acids. The trim removed 0 bases at V and 1 base at J, leaving 9 bases unmatched. Germline-derived CDR1 and CDR2 are KGHSH and LQKENI. This CDR3 reads CASSPPGAGTGDSYEQYF. Written as DNA, the CDR3 is TGTGCCAGCTCACCACCGGGGGCCGGGACAGGGGATTCCTACGAGCAGTACTTC.

With regard to this clonotype: It is unclear where the CDR3 begins or ends on the DNA, so no DNA is shown, and the CDR3 is as TCRdb lists it. V is TRBV14 and J is TRBJ2-5; the DNA was not used to check the table's D call, TRBD1. The CDR3 is made up of 22 amino acids, end residues included. Per the germline V gene, CDR1 is SGHDN and CDR2 is FVKESK. The chain's CDR3 is CASSQDRAGGSIQYFGAGTQYF.

This clonotype was observed a few times. The chain uses TRBV12-3 or TRBV12-4 and TRBJ1-1; D is perhaps TRBD1 (5 bases). CDR3 size: 15 residues. V lost 6 bases, J lost 4 bases, and 18 bases lay in between. CDR3: CASSPRPGPITEAFF. For the CDR3, the DNA is TGTGCCAGCAGCCCCAGGCCAGGGCCGATCACTGAAGCTTTCTTT.

J is TRBJ2-1 and V is TRBV25-1; 7 bases agree with TRBD1. CDR1 and CDR2 (germline): MGHDK, SYGVNS. The CDR3 consists of 16 residues. The trim removed 6 bases at V and 3 bases at J, leaving 11 bases unmatched. The CDR3 loop reads CASSPDRAGGYNEQFF. CDR3 DNA sequence: TGTGCCAGCAGCCCCGACAGGGCAGGGGGCTACAATGAGCAGTTCTTC.

The chain combines TRBV24-1 with TRBJ2-5, with D perhaps TRBD1 or TRBD2 (5 bases each). The CDR3 spans 14 residues. The germline V gene has CDR1 KGHDR and CDR2 SFDVKD. V was pared by 3 bases and J by 4 bases, with 11 bases between. The CDR3: CATSDRGLGETQYF. In DNA form, the CDR3 reads TGTGCCACCAGTGATCGGGGCCTTGGAGAGACCCAGTACTTC.

J is TRBJ2-5 and V is TRBV7-7; 10 bases are shared with TRBD2. Losses at the gene ends were 11 bases for V and 5 bases for J; bases not matched to a gene: 5. This CDR3 is 12 amino acids long. The germline gives CDR1 SSHAT, CDR2 FNYEAQ (reference sequence). The CDR3 protein is CAVSGGRETQYF. The CDR3 nucleotides read TGTGCCGTTAGCGGGGGGAGGGAGACCCAGTACTTC.

As to this clonotype: This clone may be a read error of a much larger clone one base away. The chain recombines TRBV29-1 with TRBJ2-1; no firm D call. The CDR3 consists of 12 residues. The V gene's germline CDR1 is SQVTM and CDR2 ANQGSEA. CDR3 coding DNA: TGCAGCGTTTCAGGCTCCTACAATGAGCAGTCCTTC. Protein product: CSVSGSYNEQSF.

The CDR3 DNA is TGTGCCAGCAGCCAAGTACGAGGGGGCGATGGCTACACCTTC. Translating it yields CASSQVRGGDGYTF. The genes are TRBV3-1 and TRBJ1-2; 7 positions match TRBD1. The CDR3 is 14 amino acids. Germline lookup yields CDR1 LGHDT and CDR2 YNNKEL (reference sequence). Losses at the gene ends were 1 base for V and 6 bases for J; bases not matched to a gene: 5.

This clonotype was counted only a few times. The chain combines TRBV9 with TRBJ1-1; 7 bases map to TRBD1. Germline trimming cut 3 bases from V and 5 bases from J; bases unmatched to any gene: 7. Per the germline V gene, CDR1 is SGDLS and CDR2 is YYNGEE. The length of the CDR3 is 14 residues. The CDR3 region has the DNA TGTGCCAGCAGCGGAGTGACAGGGATGACTGAAGCTTTCTTT. It encodes CASSGVTGMTEAFF. The variable domain in full, with the rest retrieved from reference TRBV9 and TRBJ1-1, is DSGVTQTPKHLITATGQRVTLRCSPRSGDLSVYWYQQSLDQGLQFLIQYYNGEERAKGNILERFSAQQFPDLHSELNLSSLELGDSALYFCASSGVTGMTEAFFGQGTRLTVV.

The gene calls are TRBV20-1 and TRBJ1-6; TRBD1 is a possible D gene (5 bases). The CDR3 covers 11 residues. CDR1 and CDR2 from the germline V gene are DFQATT and SNEGSKA (reference sequence). V was pared by 6 bases and J by 14 bases, with 14 bases between. CDR3 DNA sequence: TGCAGTGCACACGTGAGAGGGGCCCTCCACTTT. The encoded protein is CSAHVRGALHF.

The sample holds many counts of this clonotype. This chain connects TRBV20-1 to TRBJ1-3; D is unresolved. Per germline, CDR1 DFQATT and CDR2 SNEGSKA (reference sequence). V lost 0 bases, J lost 0 bases, and 15 bases lay in between. This CDR3 is built from 17 residues. DNA of the CDR3: TGCAGTGCTAGAGATTATTTGAGAACTAGCTCTGGAAACACCATATATTTT. It codes for CSARDYLRTSSGNTIYF.

This clonotype came up many times. DNA of the CDR3: TGTGCCAGCAGCTTGGGGGGACAGTTCTCTGGGGCCAACGTCCTGACTTTC. Its translation is CASSLGGQFSGANVLTF. The chain has TRBV5-4 and TRBJ2-6; 7 bases agree with TRBD1. This CDR3 is 17 amino acids long. The J segment lost 0 bases and the V segment lost 0 bases, leaving 3 bases of the junction unmatched. Per germline, CDR1 SGHNT and CDR2 YYREEE (reference sequence).

The J gene is TRBJ1-6, the V gene TRBV24-1; no definite D call. CDR3 size: 15 residues. The V and J ends lost 4 bases and 11 bases respectively, with 17 bases between them. Per the germline V gene, CDR1 is KGHDR and CDR2 is SFDVKD. CDR3 protein: CATSEAGTSLAPLHF. The CDR3 bases are TGTGCCACCAGTGAGGCGGGAACTTCGTTGGCACCCCTCCACTTT.

This clonotype was seen at least ten times. The V and J genes are TRBV12-3 or TRBV12-4 and TRBJ2-1; D is unclear. This CDR3 region has 17 residues. V lost 1 base and J 0 bases, leaving 13 bases between the germline ends. CDR3 amino acids: CASSLVPTTYSYNEQFF. CDR3 coding DNA: TGTGCCAGCAGTTTAGTCCCCACTACGTACTCCTACAATGAGCAGTTCTTC.

This clonotype was recorded at least ten times. The rearrangement uses TRBV20-1 and TRBJ2-3; TRBD2 matches 8 bases. Germline CDR1 reads DFQATT; CDR2 reads SNEGSKA (reference sequence). The CDR3 sequence is 15 residues long. J lost 2 bases, V lost 8 bases, and 12 bases had no gene match. The CDR3 sequence is CSPHRHGGDTDTQYF. The CDR3 DNA is TGCAGTCCCCATCGGCACGGGGGGGACACAGATACGCAGTATTTT.

This clonotype was counted at least ten times. The chain carries TRBV12-3 or TRBV12-4 and TRBJ1-2; a weak D match, TRBD1 (5 bases). V was shortened by 2 bases and J by 7 bases, with 8 bases between the two germline ends. The CDR3 loop spans 12 amino acids. CDR3 sequence (DNA): TGTGCCAGCAGTTTACCGGGGGGTGGCTACACCTTC. Amino acids: CASSLPGGGYTF.

This chain joins TRBV11-1 and TRBJ2-7, with D perhaps matching TRBD1 or TRBD2 (6 bases each). The CDR3 extends over 16 amino acids. Per germline, CDR1 SGHAT and CDR2 FQDESV (reference sequence). With 1 base removed from V and 2 bases from J, the gap between germline ends came to 15 bases. The CDR3 DNA reads as TGTGCCAGCAGCTTAGGGGCCAGGGGACTCACCTACGAGCAGTACTTC. Its translation is CASSLGARGLTYEQYF.

DNA of the CDR3: TGTGCCAGCAGCTCCGGACTAGCGGGGGTTGGGTCCGACGATGAGCAGTTCTTC. Encoded protein: CASSSGLAGVGSDDEQFF. The chain uses TRBV7-6 and TRBJ2-1, with 13 bases that match TRBD2. Unmatched junction bases numbered 14, after V lost 4 bases and J lost 8 bases. CDR1 is SGHVS and CDR2 is FNYEAQ in the germline V gene. The length of the CDR3 is 18 residues.

This clonotype was seen repeatedly, ten times or more. The V gene is TRBV20-1, the J gene TRBJ1-1; TRBD1 might be the D (5 bases). CDR1 and CDR2 from the germline V gene are DFQATT and SNEGSKA (reference sequence). The CDR3 runs to 11 residues. The germline V and J ends were trimmed by 4 bases and 10 bases, with 13 bases remaining between them. CDR3 region: CSAILQVAAFF. The DNA for the CDR3 is TGCAGTGCTATATTACAGGTTGCAGCTTTCTTT.

The chain links TRBV6-5 to TRBJ1-2; tentative D call: TRBD1 (6 bases). V lost 0 bases to trimming and J lost 8 bases, with 13 bases between them. The CDR3 consists of 14 residues. Germline V gene sequence: CDR1 MNHEY, CDR2 SVGAGI. CDR3 region: CASSYSGTWAGYTF. CDR3 coding DNA: TGTGCCAGCAGTTACTCCGGGACATGGGCGGGCTACACCTTC.

A few counts support this clonotype. The germline gene is not matched at one end of the junction; a read error may be the cause. The chain combines TRBV7-7 with TRBJ2-3; D unresolved. Germline CDR1 and CDR2: SSHAT and FNYEAQ (reference sequence). This CDR3 comprises 13 residues. Written as DNA, the CDR3 is TGTGCTAGCAGCTTAGTCTGGGCAGATACGCAGTATTTT. This gives the protein CASSLVWADTQYF.